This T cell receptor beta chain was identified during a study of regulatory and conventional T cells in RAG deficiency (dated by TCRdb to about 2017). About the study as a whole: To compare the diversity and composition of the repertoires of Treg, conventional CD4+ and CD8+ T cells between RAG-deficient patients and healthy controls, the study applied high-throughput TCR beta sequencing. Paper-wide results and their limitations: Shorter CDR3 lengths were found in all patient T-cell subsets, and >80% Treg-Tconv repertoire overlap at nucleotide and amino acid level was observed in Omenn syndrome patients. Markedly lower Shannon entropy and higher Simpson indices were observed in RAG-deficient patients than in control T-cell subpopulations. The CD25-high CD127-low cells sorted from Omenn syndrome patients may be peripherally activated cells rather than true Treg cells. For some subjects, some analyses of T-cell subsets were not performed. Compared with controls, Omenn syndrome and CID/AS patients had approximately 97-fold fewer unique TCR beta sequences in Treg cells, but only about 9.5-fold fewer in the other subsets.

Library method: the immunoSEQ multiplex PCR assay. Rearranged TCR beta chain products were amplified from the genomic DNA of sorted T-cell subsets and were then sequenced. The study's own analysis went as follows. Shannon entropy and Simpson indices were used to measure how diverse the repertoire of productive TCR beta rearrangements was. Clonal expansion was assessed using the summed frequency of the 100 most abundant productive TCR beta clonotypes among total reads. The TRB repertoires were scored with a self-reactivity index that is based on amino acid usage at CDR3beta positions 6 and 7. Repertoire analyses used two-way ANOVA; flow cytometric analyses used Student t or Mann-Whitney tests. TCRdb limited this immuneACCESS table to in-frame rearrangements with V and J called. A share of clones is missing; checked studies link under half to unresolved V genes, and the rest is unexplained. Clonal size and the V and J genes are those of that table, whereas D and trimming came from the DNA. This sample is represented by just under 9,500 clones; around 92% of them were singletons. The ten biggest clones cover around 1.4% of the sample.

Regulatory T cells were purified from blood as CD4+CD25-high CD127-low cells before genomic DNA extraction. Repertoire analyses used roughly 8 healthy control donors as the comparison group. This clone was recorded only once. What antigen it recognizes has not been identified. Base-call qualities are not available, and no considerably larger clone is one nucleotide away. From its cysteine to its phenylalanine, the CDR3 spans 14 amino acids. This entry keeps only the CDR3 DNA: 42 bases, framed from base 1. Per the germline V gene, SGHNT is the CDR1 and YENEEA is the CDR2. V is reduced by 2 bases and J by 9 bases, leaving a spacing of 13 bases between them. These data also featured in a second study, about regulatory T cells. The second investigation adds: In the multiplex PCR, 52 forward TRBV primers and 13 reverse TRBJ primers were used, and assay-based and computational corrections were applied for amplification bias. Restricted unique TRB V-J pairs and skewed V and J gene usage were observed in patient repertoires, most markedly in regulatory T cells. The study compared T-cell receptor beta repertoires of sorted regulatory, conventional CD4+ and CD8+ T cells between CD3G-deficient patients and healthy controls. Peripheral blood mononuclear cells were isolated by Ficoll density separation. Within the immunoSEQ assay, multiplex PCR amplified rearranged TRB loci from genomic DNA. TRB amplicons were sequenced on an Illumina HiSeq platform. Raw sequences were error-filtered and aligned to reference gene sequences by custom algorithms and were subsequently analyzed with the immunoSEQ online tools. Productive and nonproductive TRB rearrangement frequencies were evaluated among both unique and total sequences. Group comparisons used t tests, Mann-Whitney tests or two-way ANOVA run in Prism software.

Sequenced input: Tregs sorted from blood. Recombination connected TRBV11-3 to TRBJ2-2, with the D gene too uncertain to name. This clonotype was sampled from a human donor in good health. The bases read TGTGCCAGCAGCTTATTCCCCCGGGCGTGGGAGCTGTTTTTT. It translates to CASSLFPRAWELFF.